This TCR beta chain was identified in a study of breast tumors, draining lymph nodes, adjacent tissues. From the multiplex PCR reads, TCRdb called clonotypes with MiXCR, one entry per CDR3 protein. The table includes tens of thousands of distinct CDR3 sequences, over 40% detected once. The CDR3 totals 15 residues. V lost 0 bases to trimming and J lost 9 bases, with 18 bases between them. CDR1 is MGHRA and CDR2 is YSYEKL in the germline V gene. This clonotype was recorded many times. The sequenced sample was breast tumor tissue. V gene TRBV4-1 combines with J gene TRBJ2-7; D is possibly TRBD1 or TRBD2 (5 bases each). This TCR was recovered from a female donor with breast cancer. Some clones in this sample may be carry-over from other donors' samples. The CDR3 DNA reads TGCGCCAGCAGCCAAGATCTCCGGGACCGCGACGCGCAGTACTTC. Residues: CASSQDLRDRDAQYF.